These T cell receptor beta chains were read from a single sample in a study of blood T cell repertoires in COVID-19. Sequenced by immunoSEQ multiplex PCR; TCRdb stores in-frame clones only, minus some. Among roughly 120,000 clones, about 74% were seen once, and the ten largest hold about 5.5%. Material for sequencing was peripheral blood. The receptors stem from an elderly man with COVID-19, enrolled during active disease. Each CDR3 is given with its conserved first and last residue. Size tells how often a clone was seen (once, few, many) or the class of an expanded clone, and some rows leave it out.

V,size,length,J,CDR3
TRBV19,NA,16,TRBJ2-3,CASSIGPGEGTDTQYF
TRBV5-6,NA,13,TRBJ1-1,CASSPRGATEAFF
TRBV29-1,few,12,TRBJ2-3,CSVPRDPDTQYF
TRBV2,NA,12,TRBJ1-2,CASSDTYSGYTF
TRBV3-1/TRBV3-2,once,17,TRBJ1-1,CASSGRRTGGDYTEAFF
TRBV10-2,few,15,TRBJ2-3,CASSELAGIVDTQYF
TRBV19,NA,15,TRBJ2-7,CASSMSRRGSYEQYF
TRBV28,NA,14,TRBJ2-1,CASSILLELGEQFF
TRBV7-8,NA,16,TRBJ2-7,CASSFNRDRGDYEQYF
TRBV2,NA,14,TRBJ1-4,CASSEETGHEKLFF
TRBV13,NA,13,TRBJ2-7,CASSFIQVREQYF
TRBV28,NA,14,TRBJ2-2,CAYRTGGITGELFF
TRBV6-5,few,13,TRBJ1-1,CASSKDRGTEAFF
TRBV6-2/TRBV6-3,NA,19,TRBJ2-2,CASSYLAGTSGGDTGELFF
TRBV7-2,NA,14,TRBJ2-7,CASSLLAGIYEQYF
TRBV28,few,18,TRBJ2-5,CASSARTEMEVEGETQYF
TRBV27,NA,13,TRBJ2-7,CASSWDRGYEQYF
TRBV2,NA,13,TRBJ1-2,CASSEQGAYGYTF